This T cell receptor beta chain came from a study of T-cell reconstitution after alpha-beta-depleted transplantation in children. Preparing the TCRbeta library involved the use of unique molecular identifiers. TCRdb re-called the PCR reads with MiXCR, one entry per CDR3 protein. The sample shows a few hundred thousand distinct CDR3 sequences, around 13% of them seen only once. Trimming shortened V by 6 bases and J by 9 bases, and 15 bases separated the two germline ends. The CDR3 loop spans 11 amino acids. Germline V gives CDR1 DFQATT, CDR2 SNEGSKA (reference sequence). The rearrangement joins TRBV20-1 to TRBJ2-7, with a tentative D call TRBD1 (5 bases). The receptor was isolated from a human donor who donated a stem cell graft to a child with combined immunodeficiency. This specimen was PBMCs from the stem cell graft donor, taken from the stem cell graft. In DNA form, the CDR3 reads TGCAGTGCCCCTACTAAGGGGCGGCAGTACTTC. This codes for CSAPTKGRQYF.